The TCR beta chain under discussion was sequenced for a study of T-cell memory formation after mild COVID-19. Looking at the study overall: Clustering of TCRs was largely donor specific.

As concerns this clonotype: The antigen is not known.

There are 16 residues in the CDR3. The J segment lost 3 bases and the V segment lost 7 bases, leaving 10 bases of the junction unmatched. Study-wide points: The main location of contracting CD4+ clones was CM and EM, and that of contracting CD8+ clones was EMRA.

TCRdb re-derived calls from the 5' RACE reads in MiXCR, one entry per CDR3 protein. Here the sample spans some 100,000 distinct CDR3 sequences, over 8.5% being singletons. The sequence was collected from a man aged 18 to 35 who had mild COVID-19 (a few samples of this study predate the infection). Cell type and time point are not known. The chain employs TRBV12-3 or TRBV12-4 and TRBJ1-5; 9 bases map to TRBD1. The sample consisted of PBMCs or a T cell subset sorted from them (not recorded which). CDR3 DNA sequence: TGTGCCAGCATTTTGACAGGGGGTAGGGACAATCAGCCCCAGCATTTT. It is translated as CASILTGGRDNQPQHF.